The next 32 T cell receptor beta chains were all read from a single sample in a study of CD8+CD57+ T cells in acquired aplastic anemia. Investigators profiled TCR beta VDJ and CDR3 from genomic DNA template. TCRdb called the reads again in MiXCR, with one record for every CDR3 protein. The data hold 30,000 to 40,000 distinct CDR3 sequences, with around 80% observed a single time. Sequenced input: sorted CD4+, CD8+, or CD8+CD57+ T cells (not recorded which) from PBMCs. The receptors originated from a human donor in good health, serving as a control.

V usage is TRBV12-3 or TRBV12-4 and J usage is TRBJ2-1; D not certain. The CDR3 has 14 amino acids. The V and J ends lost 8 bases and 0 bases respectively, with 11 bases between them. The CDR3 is CASRVTGSYNEQFF. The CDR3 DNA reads TGTGCCAGCCGAGTGACGGGCTCCTACAATGAGCAGTTCTTC.

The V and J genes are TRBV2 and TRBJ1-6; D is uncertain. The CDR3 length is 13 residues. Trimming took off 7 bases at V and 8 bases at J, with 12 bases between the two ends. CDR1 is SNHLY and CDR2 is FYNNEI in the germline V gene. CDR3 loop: CASTKLVDSPLHF. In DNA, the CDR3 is TGTGCCAGCACTAAACTCGTGGATTCACCCCTCCACTTT.

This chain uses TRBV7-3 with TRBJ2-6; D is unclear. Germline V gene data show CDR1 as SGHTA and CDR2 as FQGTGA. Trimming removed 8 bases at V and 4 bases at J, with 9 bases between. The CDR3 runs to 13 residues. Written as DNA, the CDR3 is TGTGCCAGCGGCCTCGGAGGGGCCAACGTCCTGACTTTC. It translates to CASGLGGANVLTF.

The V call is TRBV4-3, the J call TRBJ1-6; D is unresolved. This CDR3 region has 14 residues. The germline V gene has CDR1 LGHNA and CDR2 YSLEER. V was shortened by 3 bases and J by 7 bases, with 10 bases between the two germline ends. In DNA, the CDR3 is TGCGCCAGCAGCCATCTTCAAGGGAATTCACCCCTCCACTTT. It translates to CASSHLQGNSPLHF.

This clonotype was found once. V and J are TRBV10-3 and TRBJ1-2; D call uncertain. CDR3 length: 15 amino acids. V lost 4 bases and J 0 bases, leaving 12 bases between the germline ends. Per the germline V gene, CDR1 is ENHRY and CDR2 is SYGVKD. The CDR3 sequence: CAISVGSASNYGYTF. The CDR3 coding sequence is TGTGCCATCAGTGTGGGCAGCGCTTCTAACTATGGCTACACCTTC.

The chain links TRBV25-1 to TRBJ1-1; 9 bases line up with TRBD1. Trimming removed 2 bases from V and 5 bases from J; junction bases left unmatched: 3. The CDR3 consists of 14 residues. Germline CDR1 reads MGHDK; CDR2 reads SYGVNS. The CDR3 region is CASSEDRGETEAFF. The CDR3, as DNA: TGTGCCAGCAGTGAAGACAGGGGGGAGACTGAAGCTTTCTTT.

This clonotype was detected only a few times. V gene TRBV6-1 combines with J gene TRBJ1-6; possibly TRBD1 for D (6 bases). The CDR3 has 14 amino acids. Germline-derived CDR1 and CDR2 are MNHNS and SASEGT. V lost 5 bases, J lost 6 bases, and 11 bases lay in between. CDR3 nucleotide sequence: TGTGCCAGCAGTCAGGGGCCCGTTAATTCACCCCTCCACTTT. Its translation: CASSQGPVNSPLHF.

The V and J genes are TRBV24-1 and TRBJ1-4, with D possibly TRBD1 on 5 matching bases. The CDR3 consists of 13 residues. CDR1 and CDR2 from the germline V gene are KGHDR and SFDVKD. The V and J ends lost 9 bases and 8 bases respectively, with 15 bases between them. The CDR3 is CATADRGSEKLFF. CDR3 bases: TGTGCCACCGCAGACAGAGGGTCGGAAAAACTGTTTTTT.

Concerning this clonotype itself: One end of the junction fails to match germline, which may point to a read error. The CDR3 reads CASSQDRGANYGYAF. CDR3 nucleotide sequence: TGCGCCAGCAGCCAAGATCGGGGAGCTAACTATGGCTACGCCTTT. The chain is built from TRBV4-1 and TRBJ1-2; no clear D. CDR1 and CDR2 (germline): MGHRA, YSYEKL. The CDR3 runs 15 residues.

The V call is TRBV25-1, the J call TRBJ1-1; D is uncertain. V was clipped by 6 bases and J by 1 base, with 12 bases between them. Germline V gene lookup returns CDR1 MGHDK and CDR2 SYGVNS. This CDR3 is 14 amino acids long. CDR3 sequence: CASRGSWTNTEAFF. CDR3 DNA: TGTGCCAGCAGGGGGTCTTGGACGAACACTGAAGCTTTCTTT.

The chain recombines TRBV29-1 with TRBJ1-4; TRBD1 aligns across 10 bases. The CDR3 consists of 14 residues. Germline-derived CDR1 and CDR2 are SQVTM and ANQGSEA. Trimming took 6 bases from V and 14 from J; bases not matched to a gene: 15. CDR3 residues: CSVAPGQGRSGLFF. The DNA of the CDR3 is TGCAGCGTGGCGCCGGGACAGGGGAGGAGTGGTCTGTTTTTT. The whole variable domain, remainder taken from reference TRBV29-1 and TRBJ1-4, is SAVISQKPSRDICQRGTSLTIQCQVDSQVTMMFWYRQQPGQSLTLIATANQGSEATYESGFVIDKFPISRPNLTFSTLTVSNMSPEDSSIYLCSVAPGQGRSGLFFGSGTQLSVL.

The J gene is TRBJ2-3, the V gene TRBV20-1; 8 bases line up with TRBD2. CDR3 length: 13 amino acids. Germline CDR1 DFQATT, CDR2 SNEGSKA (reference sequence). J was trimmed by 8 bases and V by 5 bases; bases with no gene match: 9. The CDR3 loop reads CSAGPGGEVTQYF. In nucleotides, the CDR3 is TGCAGTGCTGGTCCGGGGGGGGAGGTTACGCAGTATTTT.

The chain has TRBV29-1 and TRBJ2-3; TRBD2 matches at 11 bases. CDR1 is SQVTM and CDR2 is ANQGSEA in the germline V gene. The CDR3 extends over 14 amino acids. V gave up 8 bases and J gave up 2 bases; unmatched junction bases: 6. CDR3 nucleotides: TGCAGCCTGGGTAGCGGGGGGGCCACAGATACGCAGTATTTT. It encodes CSLGSGGATDTQYF.

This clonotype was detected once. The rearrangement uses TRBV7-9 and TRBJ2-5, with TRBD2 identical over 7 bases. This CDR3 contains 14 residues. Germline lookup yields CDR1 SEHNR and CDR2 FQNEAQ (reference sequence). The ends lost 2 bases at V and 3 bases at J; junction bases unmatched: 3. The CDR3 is CASSLLGGKETQYF. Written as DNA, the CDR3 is TGTGCCAGCAGCTTACTGGGAGGGAAAGAGACCCAGTACTTC.

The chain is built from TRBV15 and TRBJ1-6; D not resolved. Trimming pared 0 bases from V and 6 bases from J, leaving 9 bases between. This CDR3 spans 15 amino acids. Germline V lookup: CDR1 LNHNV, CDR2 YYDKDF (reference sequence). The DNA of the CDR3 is TGTGCCACCAGCAGAGAGGAGGTGGCTAATTCACCCCTCCACTTT. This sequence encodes CATSREEVANSPLHF.

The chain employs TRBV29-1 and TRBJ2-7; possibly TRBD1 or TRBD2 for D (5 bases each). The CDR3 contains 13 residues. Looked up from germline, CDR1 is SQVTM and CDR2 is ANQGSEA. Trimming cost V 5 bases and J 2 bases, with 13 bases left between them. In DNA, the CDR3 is TGCAGCGTTATTGAGGGGCCGGCCTACGAGCAGTACTTC. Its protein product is CSVIEGPAYEQYF.

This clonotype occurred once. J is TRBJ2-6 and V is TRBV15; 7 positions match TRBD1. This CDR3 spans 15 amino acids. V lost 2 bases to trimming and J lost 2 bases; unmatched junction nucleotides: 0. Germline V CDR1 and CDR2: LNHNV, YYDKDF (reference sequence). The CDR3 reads CATSRQGAGANVLTF. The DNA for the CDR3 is TGTGCCACCAGCAGACAGGGGGCTGGGGCCAACGTCCTGACTTTC.

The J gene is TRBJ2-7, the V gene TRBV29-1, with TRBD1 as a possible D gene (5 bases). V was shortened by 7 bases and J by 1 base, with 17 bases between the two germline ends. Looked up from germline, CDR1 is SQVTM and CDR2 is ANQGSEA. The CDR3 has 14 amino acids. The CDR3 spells CSARAAGLSYEQYF. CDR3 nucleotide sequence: TGCAGCGCCCGGGCCGCAGGGTTGTCCTACGAGCAGTACTTC.

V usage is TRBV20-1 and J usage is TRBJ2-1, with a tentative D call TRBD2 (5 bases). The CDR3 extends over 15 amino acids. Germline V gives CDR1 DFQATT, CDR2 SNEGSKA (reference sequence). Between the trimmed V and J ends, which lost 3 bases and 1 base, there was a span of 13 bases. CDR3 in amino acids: CSARAEVTSYNEQFF. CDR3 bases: TGCAGTGCTAGGGCGGAGGTTACTTCCTACAATGAGCAGTTCTTC.

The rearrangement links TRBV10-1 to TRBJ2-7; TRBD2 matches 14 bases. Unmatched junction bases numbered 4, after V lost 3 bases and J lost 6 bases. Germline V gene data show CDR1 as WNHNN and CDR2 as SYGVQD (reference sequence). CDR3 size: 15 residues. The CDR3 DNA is TGCGCCAGCAGTGACCGCGGACTAGCGGGAGGCGAGCAGTACTTC. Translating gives CASSDRGLAGGEQYF.

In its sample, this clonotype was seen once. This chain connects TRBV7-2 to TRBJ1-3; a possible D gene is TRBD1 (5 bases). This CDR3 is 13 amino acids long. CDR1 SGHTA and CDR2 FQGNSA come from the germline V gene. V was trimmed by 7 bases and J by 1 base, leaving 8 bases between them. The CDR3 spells CASNQGSGNTIYF. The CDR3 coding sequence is TGTGCCAGCAACCAGGGTTCTGGAAACACCATATATTTT.

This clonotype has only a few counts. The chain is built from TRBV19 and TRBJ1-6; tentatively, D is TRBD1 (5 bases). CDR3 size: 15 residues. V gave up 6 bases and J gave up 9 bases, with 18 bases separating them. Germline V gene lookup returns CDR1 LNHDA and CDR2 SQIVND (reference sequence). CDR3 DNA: TGTGCCAGTAGCGGCATAAGGCAGGGAAGTTCACCCCTCCACTTT. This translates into CASSGIRQGSSPLHF.

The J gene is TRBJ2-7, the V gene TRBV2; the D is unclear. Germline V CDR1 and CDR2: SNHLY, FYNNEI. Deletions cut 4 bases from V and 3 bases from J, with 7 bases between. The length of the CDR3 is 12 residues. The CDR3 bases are TGTGCCAGCAGTGGGACGGACTACGAGCAGTACTTC. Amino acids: CASSGTDYEQYF.

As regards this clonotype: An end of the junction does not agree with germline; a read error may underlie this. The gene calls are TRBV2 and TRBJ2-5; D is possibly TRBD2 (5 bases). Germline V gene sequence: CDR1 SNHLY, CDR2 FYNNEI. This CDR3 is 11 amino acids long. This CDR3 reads CASSTKHSVGF. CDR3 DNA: TGTGCCAGCAGCACAAAACATAGCGTGGGGTTC. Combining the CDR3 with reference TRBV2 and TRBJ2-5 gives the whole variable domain EPEVTQTPSHQVTQMGQEVILRCVPISNHLYFYWYRQILGQKVEFLVSFYNNEISEKSEIFDDQFSVERPDGSNFTLKIRSTKLEDSAMYFCASSTKHSVGFGPGTRLLVL.

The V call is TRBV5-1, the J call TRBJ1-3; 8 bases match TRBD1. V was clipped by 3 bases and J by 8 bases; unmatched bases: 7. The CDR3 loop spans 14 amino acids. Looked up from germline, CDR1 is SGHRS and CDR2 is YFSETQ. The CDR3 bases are TGCGCCAGCAGCTCCCAGGGGGCTCTGGACACCATATATTTT. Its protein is CASSSQGALDTIYF.

The CDR3 sequence: CASSLSPGEAFF. CDR3 sequence (DNA): TGTGCCAGCAGCCTCAGTCCGGGGGAAGCTTTCTTT. The chain carries TRBV7-6 and TRBJ1-1; D unclear. The CDR3 contains 12 residues. Germline V CDR1 and CDR2: SGHVS, FNYEAQ. Trimming left V 5 bases short and J 8 bases short, with 12 bases between.

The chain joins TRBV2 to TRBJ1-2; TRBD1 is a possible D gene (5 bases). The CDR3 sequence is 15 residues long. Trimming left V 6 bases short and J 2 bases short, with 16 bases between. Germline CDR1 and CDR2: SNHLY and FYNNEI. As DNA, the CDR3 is TGTGCCAGCAGACCCCATTTGACAGCAAACTATGGCTACACCTTC. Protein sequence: CASRPHLTANYGYTF.

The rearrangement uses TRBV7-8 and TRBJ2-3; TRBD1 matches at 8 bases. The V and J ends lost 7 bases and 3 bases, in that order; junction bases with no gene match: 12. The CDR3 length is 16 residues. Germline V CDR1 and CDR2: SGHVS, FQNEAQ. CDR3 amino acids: CASNSIGTGVTDTQYF. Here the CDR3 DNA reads TGTGCCAGCAACTCAATTGGGACAGGAGTAACAGATACGCAGTATTTT.

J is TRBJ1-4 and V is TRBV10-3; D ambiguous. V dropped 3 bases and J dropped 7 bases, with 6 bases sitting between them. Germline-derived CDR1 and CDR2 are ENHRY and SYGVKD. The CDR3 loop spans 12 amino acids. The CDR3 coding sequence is TGTGCCATCAGTGACGTGGGTGAAAAACTGTTTTTT. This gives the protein CAISDVGEKLFF.

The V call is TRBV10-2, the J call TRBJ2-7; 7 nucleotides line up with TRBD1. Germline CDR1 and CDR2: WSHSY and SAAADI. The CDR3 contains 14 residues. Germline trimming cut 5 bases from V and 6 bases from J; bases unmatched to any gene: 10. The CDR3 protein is CASSNRGQQSEQYF. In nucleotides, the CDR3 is TGCGCCAGCAGTAACCGGGGACAGCAATCCGAGCAGTACTTC.

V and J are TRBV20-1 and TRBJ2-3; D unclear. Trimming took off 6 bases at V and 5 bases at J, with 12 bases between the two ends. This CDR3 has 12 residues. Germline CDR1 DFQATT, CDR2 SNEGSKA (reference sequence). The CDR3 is CSASRNQDTQYF. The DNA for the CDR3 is TGCAGTGCCTCCCGCAATCAAGATACGCAGTATTTT.

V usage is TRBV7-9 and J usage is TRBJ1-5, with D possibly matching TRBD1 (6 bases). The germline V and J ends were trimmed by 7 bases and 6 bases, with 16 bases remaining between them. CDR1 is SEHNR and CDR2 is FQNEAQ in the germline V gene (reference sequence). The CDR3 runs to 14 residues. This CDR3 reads CASTMAGEAQPQHF. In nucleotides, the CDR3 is TGTGCCAGCACCATGGCAGGGGAGGCTCAGCCCCAGCATTTT.